This TCR beta chain is from a study of PD-1 blockade in classical Hodgkin lymphoma. Study results and caveats: Prior to therapy, complete responders displayed diversity much like that of newly diagnosed patients. Whereas CD4+ TCR diversity had risen significantly by C4D1, CD8+ TCR diversity had not.

The length of the CDR3 is 16 residues. V shed 0 bases and J shed 4 bases, with 15 bases lying between them. The germline V gene encodes CDR1 LGHNA and CDR2 YNFKEQ. Every patient experienced relapse after autologous stem cell transplantation, and brentuximab vedotin exposure varied. Assay: immunoSEQ multiplex PCR; the TCRdb copy retains only in-frame clones and omits some. This sample has tens of thousands of clones, with roughly nine tenths found just once. Remarks on this clone: The target antigen is unknown.

The source material was peripheral blood mononuclear cells (PBMCs), sampled at baseline. This sequence joins TRBV4-2 and TRBJ1-1; D might be TRBD1 (5 bases). The sequence came from a human donor with classical Hodgkin lymphoma. Here the CDR3 reads CASSQEGRATGTEAFF. CDR3 in DNA: TGTGCCAGCAGCCAAGAAGGCAGGGCCACTGGCACTGAAGCTTTCTTT.